Below are 7 T cell receptor beta chains sequenced from a single sample in a study of shared clonotypes between healthy human individuals. This table comes from immunoSEQ multiplex PCR, and its TCRdb copy is limited to in-frame clones, with some not included. The profile covers roughly 490,000 clones, with around 79% appearing a single time and roughly 12% taken by the ten largest. The sample taken for sequencing was PBMCs. The source is a woman in her forties in good health. Some clones in this sample may be carry-over from other donors' samples.

Comment on this clone: Other nucleotide sequences from this sample produce the same CDR3. V is TRBV2 and J is TRBJ2-5; D uncertain. The CDR3 runs 13 residues. CDR1 and CDR2 (germline): SNHLY, FYNNEI. Trimming took 7 bases from V and 5 from J, leaving 14 bases between them. The CDR3 spells CASIRGLGETQYF. The DNA of the CDR3 is TGTGCCAGCATACGTGGTCTGGGGGAGACCCAGTACTTC.

The gene calls are TRBV7-2 and TRBJ2-7; D may be TRBD2 (6 bases). The CDR3 runs 14 residues. Trimming removed 5 bases at V and 2 bases at J, with 13 bases between. CDR1 is SGHTA, CDR2 FQGNSA, per germline. CDR3 nucleotides: TGTGCCAGCAGCGCCCGACTAGGAACCTACGAGCAGTACTTC. It is translated as CASSARLGTYEQYF. The full variable domain, rest sourced from reference TRBV7-2 and TRBJ2-7, is GAGVSQSPSNKVTEKGKDVELRCDPISGHTALYWYRQSLGQGLEFLIYFQGNSAPDKSGLPSDRFSAERTGGSVSTLTIQRTQQEDSAVYLCASSARLGTYEQYFGPGTRLTVT.

The chain has TRBV5-4 and TRBJ1-5, with 11 nucleotides matching TRBD1. The CDR3 extends over 14 amino acids. Trimming at V came to 4 bases and at J to 5 bases, leaving 2 bases not matched to a gene. Germline CDR1 is SGHNT and CDR2 is YYREEE (reference sequence). Here the CDR3 DNA reads TGTGCCAGCAGCGTGGGACAGGGGGATCAGCCCCAGCATTTT. Residues: CASSVGQGDQPQHF.

The rearrangement links TRBV5-1 to TRBJ2-1; tentatively, D is TRBD2 (6 bases). The CDR3 totals 16 residues. Trimming took off 0 bases at V and 8 bases at J, with 18 bases between the two ends. In germline, CDR1 is SGHRS, CDR2 YFSETQ. For the CDR3, the DNA is TGCGCCAGCAGCTTGGTATCGGGGGAAGAGGCGGATGAGCAGTTCTTC. It yields the protein CASSLVSGEEADEQFF.

The chain couples TRBV7-9 to TRBJ2-1; TRBD2 might be the D (5 bases). Trimming shortened V by 1 base and J by 5 bases, and 12 bases separated the two germline ends. The CDR3 totals 15 residues. CDR1 and CDR2 from the germline V gene are SEHNR and FQNEAQ (reference sequence). DNA for the CDR3: TGTGCCAGCAGCTTAGGTCGCCAGCGGCACAATGAGCAGTTCTTC. Protein: CASSLGRQRHNEQFF.

This clone was detected once. The chain employs TRBV19 and TRBJ1-2, with 7 bases fitting TRBD1. The CDR3 consists of 13 residues. Germline CDR1 and CDR2: LNHDA and SQIVND (reference sequence). V was pared by 6 bases and J by 4 bases, with 5 bases of the junction left unmatched. The CDR3 bases are TGTGCCAGTAGGGTGACAGGGTTCTATGGCTACACCTTC. Translating it yields CASRVTGFYGYTF.

The chain uses TRBV11-1 and TRBJ2-7, with unresolved D. V was cut by 1 base and J by 6 bases, with 7 bases left in between. Germline CDR1 is SGHAT and CDR2 is FQDESV (reference sequence). The length of the CDR3 is 12 residues. The DNA of the CDR3 is TGTGCCAGCAGCTTAGTTCCTATCGAGCAGTACTTC. It codes for CASSLVPIEQYF.